These 5 T cell receptor beta chains were sequenced from one sample in a study of CD8 T cells in ankylosing spondylitis. From the 5' RACE reads, TCRdb called clonotypes with MiXCR, one entry per CDR3 protein. Of about 540,000 distinct CDR3 sequences listed, roughly 12% are singletons. Antigens of these TCRs are unknown. Notes on the study in general: Seemingly characteristic of ankylosing spondylitis blood was a TCR beta motif consisting of roughly 8 highly homologous variants.

Sequencing input: blood, either unsorted or a sorted T cell fraction (not recorded which). The receptors shown here come from a male donor with ankylosing spondylitis.

The chain uses TRBV18 and TRBJ1-2, with TRBD1 matching over 7 bases. There are 13 residues in the CDR3. V shed 3 bases, J shed 8 bases, and the junction held 6 bases outside the gene matches. Germline-derived CDR1 and CDR2 are KGHSH and LQKENI. The CDR3 DNA reads TGTGCCAGCTCACCTACAGGGGTCCGAGGCTACACCTTC. Protein: CASSPTGVRGYTF.

The chain carries TRBV20-1 and TRBJ2-7, with D perhaps given as TRBD1 or TRBD2 (5 bases each). Germline V gene lookup returns CDR1 DFQATT and CDR2 SNEGSKA (reference sequence). V gave up 6 bases and J gave up 1 base, with 13 bases separating them. The CDR3 spans 13 residues. The CDR3 sequence: CSARGGISYEQYF. The DNA of the CDR3 is TGCAGTGCCCGGGGCGGTATTTCCTACGAGCAGTACTTC.

This clonotype was seen ten or more times. The chain recombines TRBV11-1 with TRBJ2-1; 9 bases agree with TRBD2. V lost 1 base, J lost 4 bases, and 14 bases stayed unmatched. In germline, CDR1 is SGHAT, CDR2 FQDESV (reference sequence). The CDR3 totals 19 residues. The CDR3 DNA reads as TGTGCCAGCAGCTTAGGCCGCTTGGGACTAGCCAAGGGATACAATGAGCAGTTCTTC. This translates into CASSLGRLGLAKGYNEQFF.

This clonotype was recorded only once. The chain carries TRBV6-5 and TRBJ1-1; perhaps TRBD1 as D (5 bases). V lost 2 bases and J 0 bases, leaving 13 bases between the germline ends. The germline gives CDR1 MNHEY, CDR2 SVGAGI. The length of the CDR3 is 16 residues. DNA of the CDR3: TGTGCCAGCAGTTACGGGGCGAGATACATGAACACTGAAGCTTTCTTT. Translated: CASSYGARYMNTEAFF.

The chain employs TRBV29-1 and TRBJ1-1; the match to TRBD1 covers 8 bases. Germline CDR1 reads SQVTM; CDR2 reads ANQGSEA. Germline trimming cut 7 bases from V and 4 bases from J; bases unmatched to any gene: 8. This CDR3 region has 13 residues. CDR3 sequence (DNA): TGCAGCGGAGCAGGGGGCGCGGGCACTGAAGCTTTCTTT. Translated: CSGAGGAGTEAFF. Variable domain in full (rest from reference TRBV29-1 and TRBJ1-1): SAVISQKPSRDICQRGTSLTIQCQVDSQVTMMFWYRQQPGQSLTLIATANQGSEATYESGFVIDKFPISRPNLTFSTLTVSNMSPEDSSIYLCSGAGGAGTEAFFGQGTRLTVV.